This T cell receptor (beta chain) was identified during a study of cytomegalovirus exposure and HLA in healthy donors. Findings and limits, study-wide: A few CMV-associated chains proved CMV antigen-specific in vitro.

With regard to this clone: The antigen remains unidentified.

Germline CDR1 SEHNR, CDR2 FQNEAQ (reference sequence). The V end lost 1 base, the J end lost 2 bases, and 21 bases lay between the germline ends. The CDR3 runs to 19 residues. Vbeta (60) and Jbeta (13) primers were used in the PCR. Assay used: immunoSEQ multiplex PCR; TCRdb lists only in-frame clones, some missing. Of roughly 120,000 clones in the sample, about four fifths were seen once. The V gene is TRBV7-9, the J gene TRBJ1-5, with D perhaps matching TRBD1 (6 bases). Sequencing was done on a sample of PBMCs. The TCR comes from a female donor in good health and CMV-seropositive. CDR3: CASSLDRGGVRGGNQPQHF. For the CDR3, the DNA is TGTGCCAGCAGCTTAGATCGTGGCGGTGTCAGGGGAGGCAATCAGCCCCAGCATTTT.